The text below deals with one T cell receptor beta chain. No antigen is known for it. These data originate in a study of STAT5B mutations in CD4+ large granular lymphocyte leukemia. The study's findings and limits: 8/27 top patient clones versus 2/35 control clones were TRBV06-family. Without putative leukemic clones, patient CD4-sorted repertoires remained more clonal than healthy CD4+ repertoires.

The CDR3 loop spans 13 amino acids. Trimming removed 6 bases from V and 6 bases from J, with 12 bases in between. CDR1 and CDR2 from the germline V gene are ENHRY and SYGVKD. Produced via immunoSEQ multiplex PCR; TCRdb's table is partial and in-frame only. The sample holds some 41,000 clones; 81% are singletons and the top ten take approximately 4%. The sample was CD4+ T cells from blood buffy coats. The rearrangement links TRBV10-3 to TRBJ2-1; D perhaps matches TRBD2 (6 bases). This TCR was sampled from a human donor in good health. This CDR3 reads CAIRAFGGNEQFF. The CDR3 bases are TGTGCCATCAGGGCGTTCGGGGGCAATGAGCAGTTCTTC.